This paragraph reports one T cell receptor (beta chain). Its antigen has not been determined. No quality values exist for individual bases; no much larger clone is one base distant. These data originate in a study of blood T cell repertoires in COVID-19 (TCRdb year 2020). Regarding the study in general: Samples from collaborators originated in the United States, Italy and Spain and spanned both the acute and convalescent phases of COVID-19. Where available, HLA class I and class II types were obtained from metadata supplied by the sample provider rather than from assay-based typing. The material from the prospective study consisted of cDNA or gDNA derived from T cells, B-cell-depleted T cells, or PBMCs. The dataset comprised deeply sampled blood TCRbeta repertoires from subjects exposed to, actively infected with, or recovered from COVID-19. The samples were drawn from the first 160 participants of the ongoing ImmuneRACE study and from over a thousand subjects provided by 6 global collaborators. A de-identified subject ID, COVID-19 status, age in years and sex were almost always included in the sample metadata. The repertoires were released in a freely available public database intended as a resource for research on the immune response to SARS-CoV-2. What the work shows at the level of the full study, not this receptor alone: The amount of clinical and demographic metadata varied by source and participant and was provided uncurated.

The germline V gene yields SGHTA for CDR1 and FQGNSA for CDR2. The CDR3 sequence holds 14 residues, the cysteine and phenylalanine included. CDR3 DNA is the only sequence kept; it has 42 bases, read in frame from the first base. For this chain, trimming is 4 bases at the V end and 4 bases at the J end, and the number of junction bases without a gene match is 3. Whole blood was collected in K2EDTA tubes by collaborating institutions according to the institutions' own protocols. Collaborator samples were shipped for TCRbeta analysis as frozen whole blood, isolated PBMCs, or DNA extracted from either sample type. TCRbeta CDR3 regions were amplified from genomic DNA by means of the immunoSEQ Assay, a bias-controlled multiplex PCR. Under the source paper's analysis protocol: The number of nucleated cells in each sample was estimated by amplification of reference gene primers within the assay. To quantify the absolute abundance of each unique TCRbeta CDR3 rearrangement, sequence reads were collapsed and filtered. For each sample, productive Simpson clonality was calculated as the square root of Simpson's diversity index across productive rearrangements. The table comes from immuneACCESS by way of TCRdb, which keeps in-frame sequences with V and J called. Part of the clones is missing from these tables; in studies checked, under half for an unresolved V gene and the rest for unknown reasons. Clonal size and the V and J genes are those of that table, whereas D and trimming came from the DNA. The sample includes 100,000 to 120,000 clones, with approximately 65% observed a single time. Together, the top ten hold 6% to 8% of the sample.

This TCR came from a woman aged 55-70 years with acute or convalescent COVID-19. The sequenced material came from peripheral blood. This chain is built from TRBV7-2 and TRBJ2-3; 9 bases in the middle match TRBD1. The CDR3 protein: CASSSRTGADTQYF. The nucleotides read TGTGCCAGCAGCTCCCGGACAGGGGCAGATACGCAGTATTTT.